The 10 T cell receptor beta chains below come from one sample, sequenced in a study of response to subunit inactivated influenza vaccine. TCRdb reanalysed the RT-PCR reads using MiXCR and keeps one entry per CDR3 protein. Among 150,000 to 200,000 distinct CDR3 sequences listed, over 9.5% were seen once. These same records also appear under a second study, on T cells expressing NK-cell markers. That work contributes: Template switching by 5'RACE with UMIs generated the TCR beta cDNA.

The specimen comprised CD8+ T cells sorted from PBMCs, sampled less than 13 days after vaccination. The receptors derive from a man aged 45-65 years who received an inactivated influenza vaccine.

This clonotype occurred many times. Here the CDR3 DNA reads TGCAGCGTCACGGGAGAAAATTCCAATGAGCAGTTCTTC. Protein sequence: CSVTGENSNEQFF. The chain carries TRBV29-1 and TRBJ2-1; possibly TRBD2 for D (6 bases). The V end lost 6 bases, the J end lost 6 bases, and 15 bases lay between the germline ends. CDR3 size: 13 residues. In germline, CDR1 is SQVTM, CDR2 ANQGSEA.

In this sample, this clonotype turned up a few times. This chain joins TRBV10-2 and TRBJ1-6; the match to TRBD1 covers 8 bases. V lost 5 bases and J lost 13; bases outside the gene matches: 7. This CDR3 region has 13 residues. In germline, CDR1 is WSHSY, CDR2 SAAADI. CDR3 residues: CASSTGGLGPLHF. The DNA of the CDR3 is TGCGCCAGCAGTACAGGGGGACTGGGGCCCCTCCACTTT.

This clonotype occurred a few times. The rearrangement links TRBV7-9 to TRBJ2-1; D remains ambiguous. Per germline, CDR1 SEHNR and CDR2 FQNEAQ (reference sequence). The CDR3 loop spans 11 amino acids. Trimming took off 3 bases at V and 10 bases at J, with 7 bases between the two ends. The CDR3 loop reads CASSLRPEQFF. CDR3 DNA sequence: TGTGCCAGCAGCTTGAGGCCAGAGCAGTTCTTC.

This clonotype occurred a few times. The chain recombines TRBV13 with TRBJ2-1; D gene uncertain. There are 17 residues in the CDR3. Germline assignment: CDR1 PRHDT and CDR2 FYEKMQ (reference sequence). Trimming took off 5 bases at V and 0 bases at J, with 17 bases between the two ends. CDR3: CASSHSQVSTSYNEQFF. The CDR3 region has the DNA TGTGCCAGCAGCCACTCACAAGTCTCAACCTCCTACAATGAGCAGTTCTTC.

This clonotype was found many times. CDR3 bases: TGTGCCAGCAGTGCCCCGGGAGGGCCTCGGGGCTACACCTTC. Amino acids: CASSAPGGPRGYTF. The chain recombines TRBV12-3 or TRBV12-4 with TRBJ1-2; no clear D gene. This CDR3 comprises 14 residues. The V end lost 5 bases, the J end lost 8 bases, and 18 bases lay between the germline ends.

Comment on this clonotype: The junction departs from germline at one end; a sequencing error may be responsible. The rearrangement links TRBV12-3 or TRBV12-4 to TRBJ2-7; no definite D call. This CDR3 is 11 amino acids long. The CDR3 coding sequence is TGTGCCAGCACTTTGACGGGCGAGGAGTACTTC. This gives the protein CASTLTGEEYF.

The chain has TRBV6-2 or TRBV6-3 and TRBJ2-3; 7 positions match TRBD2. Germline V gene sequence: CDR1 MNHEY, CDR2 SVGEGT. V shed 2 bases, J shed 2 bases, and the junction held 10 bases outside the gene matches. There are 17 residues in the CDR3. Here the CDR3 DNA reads TGTGCCAGCAGTTACGGCGGGGCTAGCGGTAACACAGATACGCAGTATTTT. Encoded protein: CASSYGGASGNTDTQYF.

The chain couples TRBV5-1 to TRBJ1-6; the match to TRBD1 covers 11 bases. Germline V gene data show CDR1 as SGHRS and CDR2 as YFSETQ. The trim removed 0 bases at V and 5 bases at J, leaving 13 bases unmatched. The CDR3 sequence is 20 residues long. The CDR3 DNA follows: TGCGCCAGCAGCTTGGCCGTCGGACAGGGGGCTAGAAGAGATAATTCACCCCTCCACTTT. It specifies CASSLAVGQGARRDNSPLHF.

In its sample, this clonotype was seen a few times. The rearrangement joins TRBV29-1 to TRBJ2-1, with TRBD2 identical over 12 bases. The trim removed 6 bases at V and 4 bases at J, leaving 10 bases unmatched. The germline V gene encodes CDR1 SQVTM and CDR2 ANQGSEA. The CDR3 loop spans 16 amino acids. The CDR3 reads CSVLLRTSGVYNEQFF. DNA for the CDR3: TGCAGCGTCCTGCTTCGGACTAGCGGGGTATACAATGAGCAGTTCTTC.

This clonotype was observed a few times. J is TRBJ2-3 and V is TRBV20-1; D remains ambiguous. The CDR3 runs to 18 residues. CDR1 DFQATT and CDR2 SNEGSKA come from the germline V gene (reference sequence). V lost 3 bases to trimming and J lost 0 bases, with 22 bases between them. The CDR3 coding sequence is TGCAGTGCTAGCCCCTACATGGAGCCGATCTCTAGCACAGATACGCAGTATTTT. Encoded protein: CSASPYMEPISSTDTQYF.